The clone carrying this T cell receptor (beta chain) occurred many times. Amplified TCR beta CDR3 regions derived from RNA transcripts. First-round RT-PCR with HTBI primers amplified the TCR CDR3 region. One entry per CDR3 protein, called by TCRdb with MiXCR from the multiplex PCR reads. The sample yields 300,000 to 450,000 distinct CDR3 sequences, about 13% seen once. Uncontrolled infection, other autoimmune disease, pregnancy or lactation excluded patients. The data originate from a study of T cells in Graves' hyperthyroidism and ophthalmopathy. Germline V gene data show CDR1 as SGHDT and CDR2 as YYEEEE. The CDR3 consists of 14 residues. Trimming cost V 0 bases and J 1 base, with 7 bases left between them.

The sample comprised blood. This TCR came from a woman younger than 35 with Graves' hyperthyroidism. The chain recombines TRBV5-6 with TRBJ1-1, with D hard to call. The CDR3 sequence: CASSLGMKNTEAFF. CDR3 nucleotide sequence: TGTGCCAGCAGCTTGGGAATGAAGAACACTGAAGCTTTCTTT. The variable domain in full, completed from reference TRBV5-6 and TRBJ1-1, reads DAGVTQSPTHLIKTRGQQVTLRCSPKSGHDTVSWYQQALGQGPQFIFQYYEEEERQRGNFPDRFSGHQFPNYSSELNVNALLLGDSALYLCASSLGMKNTEAFFGQGTRLTVV.